The 29 T cell receptor beta chains in this list originate from one sample, sequenced in a study of sequential checkpoint blockade in melanoma. Sequencing was performed with immunoSEQ multiplex PCR; in TCRdb, only in-frame clones are kept and a portion is missing. The profile shows around 21,000 clones, roughly 80% of them singletons. The sample's treatment: randomized to nivolumab then ipilimumab (arm A) or the reverse (arm B). This specimen was CD8+ T cells sorted from blood (inferred from file names), taken from a patient given nivolumab and ipilimumab in sequence. The source of these receptors is a human donor with melanoma.

The chain employs TRBV28 and TRBJ2-1, with a possible D match to TRBD2 (6 bases). This CDR3 spans 12 amino acids. V lost 6 bases and J 3 bases, leaving 6 bases between the germline ends. Germline V gene data show CDR1 as MDHEN and CDR2 as SYDVKM. In DNA, the CDR3 is TGTGCCAGCAGGACTAGCTACAATGAGCAGTTCTTC. Translation gives CASRTSYNEQFF. The variable domain in full, completed from reference TRBV28 and TRBJ2-1, reads DVKVTQSSRYLVKRTGEKVFLECVQDMDHENMFWYRQDPGLGLRLIYFSYDVKMKEKGDIPEGYSVSREKKERFSLILESASTNQTSMYLCASRTSYNEQFFGPGTRLTVL.

This clone showed up just once. Germline and junction disagree at one end, which may indicate a read error. The chain joins TRBV28 to TRBJ1-4; TRBD1 matches 7 bases. This CDR3 has 11 amino acids. In germline, CDR1 is MDHEN, CDR2 SYDVKM. In DNA, the CDR3 is TGTGCCAGCAGCGCCCACACAGGGGCAGTTTTT. This codes for CASSAHTGAVF.

The CDR3 spells CASSDNSGKEPDYNEQFF. The CDR3 nucleotides are TGTGCCAGCAGCGACAATAGCGGGAAGGAACCCGACTACAATGAGCAGTTCTTC. The gene calls are TRBV9 and TRBJ2-1, with TRBD2 matching over 8 bases. The germline CDR1 and CDR2 sequences are SGDLS and YYNGEE. The J segment lost 3 bases and the V segment lost 3 bases, leaving 14 bases of the junction unmatched. The CDR3 consists of 18 residues.

The V gene is TRBV11-2, the J gene TRBJ1-2; no reliable D call. The V end lost 4 bases, the J end lost 2 bases, and 14 bases lay between the germline ends. The CDR3 runs 15 residues. Germline V gene lookup returns CDR1 SGHAT and CDR2 FQNNGV. The DNA of the CDR3 is TGTGCCAGCAGCTCTTGGACTGGGGAGAACTATGGCTACACCTTC. This gives the protein CASSSWTGENYGYTF.

The chain couples TRBV27 to TRBJ2-7; TRBD2 is a possible D gene (6 bases). The CDR3 runs 12 residues. Germline V lookup: CDR1 MNHEY, CDR2 SMNVEV (reference sequence). V shed 2 bases and J shed 7 bases, with 9 bases lying between them. The CDR3 DNA sequence: TGTGCCAGCAGTTTACGGGGGACGGAGCAGTACTTC. Amino acid sequence: CASSLRGTEQYF.

This chain connects TRBV2 to TRBJ2-7; TRBD2 matches at 7 bases. The CDR3 contains 14 residues. V dropped 5 bases and J dropped 2; count of bases not matched to a gene: 6. Germline loops: CDR1 SNHLY, CDR2 FYNNEI. CDR3 bases: TGTGCCAGCAGTCAGGCGGGAGTTGCCTACGAGCAGTACTTC. Its protein product is CASSQAGVAYEQYF.

V gene TRBV28 combines with J gene TRBJ2-3, with 7 bases lining up with TRBD2. Trimming removed 10 bases from V and 4 bases from J; junction bases left unmatched: 17. Germline assignment: CDR1 MDHEN and CDR2 SYDVKM. The CDR3 contains 16 residues. The CDR3 here is CATYGAAGPRPDTQYF. CDR3 DNA: TGTGCCACCTATGGGGCAGCGGGGCCGCGGCCAGATACGCAGTATTTT.

The J gene is TRBJ2-5, the V gene TRBV6-5, with TRBD2 as a possible D gene (5 bases). V lost 8 bases and J lost 3, with 10 bases in between. The germline V gene has CDR1 MNHEY and CDR2 SVGAGI. The CDR3 extends over 12 amino acids. CDR3 amino acids: CASGLREETQYF. The DNA of the CDR3 is TGTGCCAGCGGGCTGCGGGAAGAGACCCAGTACTTC.

The rearrangement joins TRBV11-2 to TRBJ2-5, with D tentatively TRBD1 (7 bases). The CDR3 totals 17 residues. Germline CDR1 and CDR2: SGHAT and FQNNGV. Trimming took 1 base from V and 6 from J, leaving 21 bases between them. In DNA, the CDR3 is TGTGCCAGCAGCTTAGGGACCCGACAGGGAGGAGTAAAGACCCAGTACTTC. Amino acid sequence: CASSLGTRQGGVKTQYF.

The CDR3 nucleotides read TGTGCCAGCAGCTCCCGGGACACACCCTACGAGCAGTACTTC. It translates to CASSSRDTPYEQYF. The chain is built from TRBV9 and TRBJ2-7; maybe TRBD1 (6 bases). This CDR3 is 14 amino acids long. With 4 bases removed from V and 2 bases from J, the gap between germline ends came to 13 bases. Germline loops: CDR1 SGDLS, CDR2 YYNGEE.

CDR3 amino acids: CASKGQELFNQPQHF. In nucleotides, the CDR3 is TGTGCCAGCAAGGGACAGGAGTTATTTAATCAGCCCCAGCATTTT. This rearrangement joins TRBV28 to TRBJ1-5; 8 positions match TRBD1. The trim removed 7 bases at V and 4 bases at J, leaving 9 bases unmatched. Germline V CDR1 and CDR2: MDHEN, SYDVKM. CDR3 length equals 15 residues.

J is TRBJ2-3 and V is TRBV7-9, with TRBD2 matching 8 bases. This CDR3 comprises 11 residues. Germline CDR1 SEHNR, CDR2 FQNEAQ (reference sequence). Germline trimming cut 7 bases from V and 10 bases from J; bases unmatched to any gene: 4. CDR3 loop: CASIIGGAQYF. DNA of the CDR3: TGTGCCAGCATCATCGGGGGGGCGCAGTATTTT.

The V call is TRBV5-5, the J call TRBJ1-1, with D unresolved. The CDR3 contains 12 residues. Germline CDR1 and CDR2: SGHKS and YYEKEE (reference sequence). Trimming stripped 0 bases from V and 5 bases from J, with 5 bases between. The CDR3 DNA follows: TGTGCCAGCAGCTTGGAGAGTACTGAAGCTTTCTTT. Protein product: CASSLESTEAFF. Full variable domain (missing parts from reference TRBV5-5 and TRBJ1-1): DAGVTQSPTHLIKTRGQQVTLRCSPISGHKSVSWYQQVLGQGPQFIFQYYEKEERGRGNFPDRFSARQFPNYSSELNVNALLLGDSALYLCASSLESTEAFFGQGTRLTVV.

The genes are TRBV7-9 and TRBJ1-5; perhaps TRBD1 as D (6 bases). Per germline, CDR1 SEHNR and CDR2 FQNEAQ (reference sequence). The CDR3 spans 15 residues. The V gene lost 5 bases and the J gene lost 4 bases, with 15 bases spanning the gap. This CDR3 is CASSQGTGRNQPQHF. The CDR3 coding sequence is TGTGCCAGCAGCCAGGGAACAGGGAGAAATCAGCCCCAGCATTTT.

The chain employs TRBV7-9 and TRBJ2-7; 7 positions agree with TRBD1. V lost 1 base, J lost 4 bases, and 4 bases stayed unmatched. Germline V gene sequence: CDR1 SEHNR, CDR2 FQNEAQ (reference sequence). The CDR3 runs to 14 residues. DNA for the CDR3: TGTGCCAGCAGCTTAGTAGACAGGGAGTACGAGCAGTACTTC. Translating it yields CASSLVDREYEQYF.

The V call is TRBV4-1, the J call TRBJ2-7; weak D call: TRBD2 (5 bases). The CDR3 extends over 13 amino acids. Germline lookup yields CDR1 MGHRA and CDR2 YSYEKL. Trimming removed 1 base from V and 11 bases from J, with 15 bases in between. This CDR3 is CASSQVRGGEEYF. CDR3 bases: TGCGCCAGCAGCCAAGTACGTGGAGGTGAGGAGTACTTC.

The chain is built from TRBV19 and TRBJ1-5; D unclear. The germline V gene has CDR1 LNHDA and CDR2 SQIVND (reference sequence). This CDR3 region has 12 residues. V lost 5 bases and J lost 11, with 13 bases in between. Here the CDR3 reads CASSPGLSAQHF. The DNA of the CDR3 is TGTGCCAGTAGTCCGGGTCTTTCTGCCCAGCATTTT.

Concerning this clone itself: Distinct nucleotide sequences in the sample also encode this CDR3. The genes are TRBV27 and TRBJ2-1, with TRBD2 as a possible D gene (6 bases). Trimming cost V 2 bases and J 0 bases, with 8 bases left between them. In germline, CDR1 is MNHEY, CDR2 SMNVEV (reference sequence). This CDR3 spans 15 amino acids. CDR3 DNA: TGTGCCAGCAGTTTAAGCGGGCCCTCCTACAATGAGCAGTTCTTC. This encodes CASSLSGPSYNEQFF.

The CDR3 reads CASTWIGGYEQYF. The CDR3 region has the DNA TGTGCCAGCACCTGGATCGGGGGATACGAGCAGTACTTC. The V call is TRBV7-8, the J call TRBJ2-7; D might be TRBD2 (6 bases). Germline V gene sequence: CDR1 SGHVS, CDR2 FQNEAQ. The CDR3 covers 13 residues. Trimming left V 7 bases short and J 4 bases short, with 14 bases between.

V usage is TRBV9 and J usage is TRBJ2-3; 9 bases map to TRBD2. This CDR3 has 14 amino acids. Losses at the gene ends were 2 bases for V and 4 bases for J; bases not matched to a gene: 2. Per the germline V gene, CDR1 is SGDLS and CDR2 is YYNGEE. CDR3 residues: CASSVSGGSDTQYF. The CDR3 nucleotides read TGTGCCAGCAGCGTTAGCGGGGGATCAGATACGCAGTATTTT. Using reference TRBV9 and TRBJ2-3 for the parts outside the CDR3, the full variable domain is DSGVTQTPKHLITATGQRVTLRCSPRSGDLSVYWYQQSLDQGLQFLIQYYNGEERAKGNILERFSAQQFPDLHSELNLSSLELGDSALYFCASSVSGGSDTQYFGPGTRLTVL.

The CDR3 sequence is CASKNRDRGNSPLHF. CDR3 bases: TGTGCCAGCAAAAACCGGGACAGGGGGAATTCACCCCTCCACTTT. The chain couples TRBV6-5 to TRBJ1-6; 11 nucleotides agree with TRBD1. The CDR3 totals 15 residues. Per the germline V gene, CDR1 is MNHEY and CDR2 is SVGAGI. V shed 7 bases and J 7 bases; nucleotides not matched to a gene: 6.

The sample holds a few counts of this clone. This chain joins TRBV7-8 and TRBJ2-5, with TRBD2 matching over 8 bases. Germline lookup yields CDR1 SGHVS and CDR2 FQNEAQ. V lost 7 bases and J lost 6; bases outside the gene matches: 19. The CDR3 is 17 amino acids. The DNA for the CDR3 is TGTGCCAGCACCCCGCCGGTCGGAGCGGGGGAGAGACAGACCCAGTACTTC. It specifies CASTPPVGAGERQTQYF.

V is TRBV5-4 and J is TRBJ2-7; unclear D gene. V lost 0 bases to trimming and J lost 0 bases, with 4 bases between them. The germline CDR1 and CDR2 sequences are SGHNT and YYREEE (reference sequence). The CDR3 has 13 residues. The CDR3 here is CASSLDNSYEQYF. DNA for the CDR3: TGTGCCAGCAGCTTGGACAACTCCTACGAGCAGTACTTC. Full variable domain (rest looked up from reference TRBV5-4 and TRBJ2-7): ETGVTQSPTHLIKTRGQQVTLRCSSQSGHNTVSWYQQALGQGPQFIFQYYREEENGRGNFPPRFSGLQFPNYSSELNVNALELDDSALYLCASSLDNSYEQYFGPGTRLTVT.

The chain uses TRBV5-1 and TRBJ2-3; TRBD1 agrees at 7 bases. The CDR3 has 15 residues. Germline assignment: CDR1 SGHRS and CDR2 YFSETQ. V lost 2 bases and J lost 1; bases outside the gene matches: 4. CDR3 sequence: CASSFTGVGTDTQYF. DNA of the CDR3: TGCGCCAGCAGCTTCACAGGGGTAGGCACAGATACGCAGTATTTT.

The chain is built from TRBV7-9 and TRBJ2-5; maybe TRBD2 (6 bases). The CDR3 is 16 residues long. The V gene lost 5 bases and the J gene lost 2 bases, with 18 bases spanning the gap. Germline values: CDR1 SEHNR, CDR2 FQNEAQ (reference sequence). The CDR3: CASSHRTGTAQETQYF. Here the CDR3 DNA reads TGTGCCAGCAGCCACCGGACCGGGACTGCACAAGAGACCCAGTACTTC. The full variable domain, with the rest looked up from reference TRBV7-9 and TRBJ2-5, is DTGVSQNPRHKITKRGQNVTFRCDPISEHNRLYWYRQTLGQGPEFLTYFQNEAQLEKSRLLSDRFSAERPKGSFSTLEIQRTEQGDSAMYLCASSHRTGTAQETQYFGPGTRLLVL.

The chain links TRBV19 to TRBJ1-5; D is uncertain. Germline CDR1 reads LNHDA; CDR2 reads SQIVND (reference sequence). This CDR3 is 16 amino acids long. Trimming took off 7 bases at V and 5 bases at J, with 21 bases between the two ends. CDR3 sequence: CASTPWWAGLYQPQHF. CDR3 DNA: TGTGCCAGTACCCCCTGGTGGGCAGGCCTTTATCAGCCCCAGCATTTT.

The J gene is TRBJ1-1, the V gene TRBV20-1, with 7 bases matching TRBD1. J was trimmed by 8 bases and V by 8 bases; bases with no gene match: 8. The CDR3 is 11 amino acids. The germline V gene has CDR1 DFQATT and CDR2 SNEGSKA (reference sequence). The CDR3 region has the DNA TGCAGTCCTTACACAGGGGTGGAAGCTTTCTTT. This translates into CSPYTGVEAFF.

The J gene is TRBJ1-1, the V gene TRBV19; 9 bases are a match to TRBD1. Per germline, CDR1 LNHDA and CDR2 SQIVND (reference sequence). With 8 bases clipped from V and 5 bases from J, the junction kept 9 bases outside the gene matches. The CDR3 is 14 residues long. DNA for the CDR3: TGTGCCAGTGCCCTCGGGACAGGGATGACTGAAGCTTTCTTT. Amino acid sequence: CASALGTGMTEAFF.

CDR3 loop: CASSPTGTNTGELFF. CDR3 coding DNA: TGTGCCAGCAGCCCTACAGGAACGAACACCGGGGAGCTGTTTTTT. This chain links TRBV7-3 with TRBJ2-2; D is possibly TRBD1 (5 bases). Looked up from germline, CDR1 is SGHTA and CDR2 is FQGTGA. V was trimmed by 5 bases and J by 0 bases, leaving 10 bases between them. The CDR3 spans 15 residues.